The present T cell receptor beta chain was sequenced within a study of blood T cell repertoires in COVID-19. Across the study: The origin of the acute and convalescent COVID-19 samples was the United States, Italy and Spain. Sources were T cells, B-cell-depleted T cells, or PBMCs; the material itself was cDNA or gDNA.

Participants were aged about 18 to 100 years, lived in 24 US areas, and enrolled virtually. Researchers sorted participants into cohorts using their self-reported clinical history. Clones were read by immunoSEQ multiplex PCR, and TCRdb kept only the in-frame ones, dropping some. This table holds about 280,000 clones, more than 80% found once. This TCR derives from a woman in her twenties or thirties with acute COVID-19. The specimen was PBMCs or T cells enriched from blood (not recorded which).

The CDR3 region is CASSRNPTADTQYF. As DNA, the CDR3 is TGTGCCAGCAGTCGTAACCCTACGGCAGATACGCAGTATTTT. This chain connects TRBV6-4 to TRBJ2-3; no reliable D call. V was trimmed by 5 bases and J by 4 bases, leaving 13 bases between them. This CDR3 is 14 amino acids long. Germline CDR1 MRHNA, CDR2 SNTAGT.